This TCR beta chain came from a study of breast tumors, draining lymph nodes, adjacent tissues. With 6 bases clipped from V and 5 bases from J, the junction kept 9 bases outside the gene matches. Germline CDR1 MNHNY, CDR2 SVGAGI (reference sequence). The length of the CDR3 is 16 residues. TCRdb itself ran the multiplex PCR reads through MiXCR, one entry per CDR3 protein. This table holds more than 10,000 distinct CDR3 sequences, about 50% found once. The chain has TRBV6-6 and TRBJ2-3, with 12 bases aligning to TRBD1. This clonotype was sampled from a female donor with breast cancer. Some clones in this sample may be carry-over from other donors' samples. The sequencing sample was made of tumor-adjacent breast tissue. In DNA, the CDR3 is TGTGCCAGCAGCCAGGGACAGGGGGCGCTTCAAGATACGCAGTATTTT. Protein: CASSQGQGALQDTQYF.